The 10 T cell receptor beta chains given below trace back to one sample, sequenced in a study of PD-1 blockade in classical Hodgkin lymphoma. Time point in this sample: cycle 4 day 1 (C4D1), after less than 7 weeks of nivolumab. Exposure to brentuximab vedotin varied, and each patient had relapsed following autologous stem cell transplantation. The method was immunoSEQ multiplex PCR; TCRdb's version includes in-frame clones alone and lacks a portion of them. The sample yields 20,000 or so clones, around 80% seen once. The sample in question was peripheral blood mononuclear cells (PBMCs), obtained before the fourth cycle of nivolumab. These receptors all stem from a human donor with classical Hodgkin lymphoma.

The chain couples TRBV4-3 to TRBJ2-1; 12 bases map to TRBD1. Germline trimming cut 0 bases from V and 1 base from J; bases unmatched to any gene: 4. The length of the CDR3 is 18 residues. CDR1 LGHNA and CDR2 YSLEER come from the germline V gene. The CDR3 DNA follows: TGCGCCAGCAGCCAAGATGGGACAGGGGGCCTTTCCTACAATGAGCAGTTCTTC. Translating gives CASSQDGTGGLSYNEQFF.

V gene TRBV19 combines with J gene TRBJ2-3, with D possibly being TRBD1 (5 bases). The length of the CDR3 is 13 residues. V lost 6 bases and J lost 2, with 9 bases in between. Germline lookup yields CDR1 LNHDA and CDR2 SQIVND (reference sequence). The CDR3 DNA sequence: TGTGCCAGTAGGGGGCCGGACACAGATACGCAGTATTTT. This translates into CASRGPDTDTQYF.

This clone was picked up one time. This chain uses TRBV18 with TRBJ1-2; D ambiguous. CDR3 length equals 13 residues. In germline, CDR1 is KGHSH, CDR2 LQKENI. Trimming shortened V by 4 bases and J by 2 bases, and 8 bases separated the two germline ends. CDR3 in amino acids: CASSQGSNYGYTF. The CDR3, as DNA: TGTGCCAGCTCACAGGGTTCCAACTATGGCTACACCTTC.

The V and J genes are TRBV29-1 and TRBJ2-1; 12 nucleotides match TRBD2. V was clipped by 4 bases and J by 7 bases; unmatched bases: 17. This CDR3 has 18 residues. Germline CDR1 reads SQVTM; CDR2 reads ANQGSEA. The CDR3 DNA reads as TGCAGCGTTGCAGCGGCGTGGGATACTAGCGGGAGGCAGAATGAGCAGTTCTTC. This sequence encodes CSVAAAWDTSGRQNEQFF.

This clone was observed a single time. The V gene is TRBV10-3, the J gene TRBJ2-7; D gene unclear. Trimming removed 0 bases from V and 1 base from J, with 7 bases in between. The CDR3 consists of 14 residues. The V gene's germline CDR1 is ENHRY and CDR2 SYGVKD. DNA for the CDR3: TGTGCCATCAGTGAGTCGAGAGGATCCTACGAGCAGTACTTC. Amino acids: CAISESRGSYEQYF.

This chain uses TRBV5-4 with TRBJ2-3; 9 nucleotides align to TRBD2. CDR1 and CDR2 (germline): SGHNT, YYREEE (reference sequence). CDR3 length equals 14 residues. V was clipped by 2 bases and J by 5 bases; unmatched bases: 3. The CDR3 nucleotides read TGTGCCAGCAGCTTTAAACTAGCGGGAGATACGCAGTATTTT. The encoded protein is CASSFKLAGDTQYF.

This chain connects TRBV28 to TRBJ2-1; D possibly matches TRBD1 or TRBD2 (5 bases each). Germline V CDR1 and CDR2: MDHEN, SYDVKM. V was trimmed by 0 bases and J by 3 bases, leaving 12 bases between them. This CDR3 spans 16 amino acids. The CDR3 region is CASSLWAGRIYNEQFF. CDR3 nucleotide sequence: TGTGCCAGCAGTTTATGGGCAGGGAGAATCTACAATGAGCAGTTCTTC.

The V and J genes are TRBV28 and TRBJ2-6, with a weak D call TRBD1 (5 bases). V was pared by 5 bases and J by 2 bases, with 7 bases between. Per the germline V gene, CDR1 is MDHEN and CDR2 is SYDVKM. The CDR3 covers 14 residues. This chain's CDR3 is CASSPRAGANVLTF. The CDR3 nucleotides are TGTGCCAGCAGTCCCAGGGCTGGGGCCAACGTCCTGACTTTC.

V is TRBV5-1 and J is TRBJ2-1; TRBD2 might be the D (6 bases). The V gene lost 0 bases and the J gene lost 5 bases, with 12 bases spanning the gap. CDR1 and CDR2 (germline): SGHRS, YFSETQ. This CDR3 has 15 amino acids. The CDR3 DNA sequence: TGCGCCAGCAGCTTGGATAGCGGACTAAACAATGAGCAGTTCTTC. It is translated as CASSLDSGLNNEQFF.

J is TRBJ1-2 and V is TRBV19, with 7 bases matching TRBD1. The CDR3 is 16 amino acids. Germline V gene sequence: CDR1 LNHDA, CDR2 SQIVND (reference sequence). Trimming took 5 bases from V and 2 from J; bases not matched to a gene: 11. Here the CDR3 DNA reads TGTGCCAGTAGTCCAATTGGACAGGCGTCCAACTATGGCTACACCTTC. Translated: CASSPIGQASNYGYTF. Based on the CDR3 plus reference TRBV19 and TRBJ1-2, the full variable domain is DGGITQSPKYLFRKEGQNVTLSCEQNLNHDAMYWYRQDPGQGLRLIYYSQIVNDFQKGDIAEGYSVSREKKESFPLTVTSAQKNPTAFYLCASSPIGQASNYGYTFGSGTRLTVV.